This T cell receptor beta chain is drawn from a study of blood T cell repertoires in COVID-19. Study context: The analysed material was cDNA or gDNA that came from T cells, B-cell-depleted T cells, or PBMCs.

Adults between roughly 18 and 89 years of age took part from under 25 US areas. Donors were grouped by their self-reported clinical history. Under the authors' procedure: Scientists estimated how many nucleated cells there were by amplifying reference gene primers. Generated by immunoSEQ multiplex PCR, the TCRdb table keeps only in-frame clones and is missing some. V, J and clone size are taken as reported in that table, and D and trimming were inferred from the DNA itself. The table has a few hundred thousand clones, around 86% seen once. What was sequenced was PBMCs or T cells enriched from blood (not recorded which). The receptor comes from a woman aged 45-60 years who had recovered from COVID-19.

For the CDR3, the DNA is TGCGCCAGCAGCTTGGGACAGCAACAAGAGACCCAGTACTTC. As protein: CASSLGQQQETQYF. The chain links TRBV5-1 to TRBJ2-5; a weak D match, TRBD1 (5 bases). Trimming pared 0 bases from V and 2 bases from J, leaving 8 bases between. The CDR3 loop spans 14 amino acids. Germline loops: CDR1 SGHRS, CDR2 YFSETQ.